The 9 T cell receptor beta chains below all came from one sample that was sequenced in a study of STAT5B mutations in CD4+ large granular lymphocyte leukemia. This table comes from immunoSEQ multiplex PCR, and its TCRdb copy is limited to in-frame clones, with some not included. The repertoire holds under 25,000 clones, with more than 70% as singletons. Sequenced input: CD4+ T cells from blood buffy coats. The receptor set was obtained from a human donor in good health.

V is TRBV5-4 and J is TRBJ2-1; D gene ambiguous. CDR3 length equals 13 residues. The V gene lost 0 bases and the J gene lost 7 bases, with 8 bases spanning the gap. Per germline, CDR1 SGHNT and CDR2 YYREEE (reference sequence). CDR3 bases: TGTGCCAGCAGCTTGGTTATGAGTAATGAGCAGTTCTTC. It codes for CASSLVMSNEQFF.

A note on this clone: The junction differs from germline at one of its ends, possibly a read error. This rearrangement joins TRBV18 to TRBJ2-1; D might be TRBD1 or TRBD2, each matching 5 bases. Germline V CDR1 and CDR2: KGHSH, LQKENI. The CDR3 has 17 residues. The CDR3 DNA reads TGTGCCAGCTTGACCCCTTGGGGCGGGTACTCCCACAATGAGCAGTTCTTC. Amino acids: CASLTPWGGYSHNEQFF. The whole variable domain, remainder taken from reference TRBV18 and TRBJ2-1, is NAGVMQNPRHLVRRRGQEARLRCSPMKGHSHVYWYRQLPEEGLKFMVYLQKENIIDESGMPKERFSAEFPKEGPSILRIQQVVRGDSAAYFCASLTPWGGYSHNEQFFGPGTRLTVL.

The chain links TRBV7-2 to TRBJ1-2, with D uncertain. The V gene's germline CDR1 is SGHTA and CDR2 FQGNSA. V gave up 5 bases and J gave up 4 bases, with 14 bases separating them. CDR3 length: 14 residues. In DNA, the CDR3 is TGTGCCAGCAGCCCGAACCAGGCTAGCTATGGCTACACCTTC. Its translation is CASSPNQASYGYTF.

The rearrangement uses TRBV2 and TRBJ1-5; no reliable D call. V lost 1 base, J lost 4 bases, and 11 bases lay in between. This CDR3 is 15 amino acids long. Germline values: CDR1 SNHLY, CDR2 FYNNEI. In DNA form, the CDR3 reads TGTGCCAGCAGTGAAGATCGGACGGGAAATCAGCCCCAGCATTTT. This sequence encodes CASSEDRTGNQPQHF. The entire variable domain, with the rest obtained from reference TRBV2 and TRBJ1-5, is as follows: EPEVTQTPSHQVTQMGQEVILRCVPISNHLYFYWYRQILGQKVEFLVSFYNNEISEKSEIFDDQFSVERPDGSNFTLKIRSTKLEDSAMYFCASSEDRTGNQPQHFGDGTRLSIL.

This clone was seen a handful of times. The chain links TRBV2 to TRBJ1-6; D may be TRBD1 (5 bases). V lost 8 bases to trimming and J lost 8 bases, with 13 bases between them. Germline V gene lookup returns CDR1 SNHLY and CDR2 FYNNEI. CDR3 length: 13 amino acids. Written as DNA, the CDR3 is TGTGCCAGCCGGGGGACTGGGGATTCACCCCTCCACTTT. Encoded protein: CASRGTGDSPLHF.

This clone occurred a few times. The chain links TRBV19 to TRBJ2-7; TRBD2 might be the D (7 bases). V was clipped by 9 bases and J by 1 base, with 22 bases between them. The germline V gene encodes CDR1 LNHDA and CDR2 SQIVND (reference sequence). The CDR3 length is 16 residues. CDR3 sequence (DNA): TGTGCCAGCAGTTCAAACTGGGGGGGCGCGTCCTACGAGCAGTACTTC. Encoded protein: CASSSNWGGASYEQYF. Variable domain in full (rest from reference TRBV19 and TRBJ2-7): DGGITQSPKYLFRKEGQNVTLSCEQNLNHDAMYWYRQDPGQGLRLIYYSQIVNDFQKGDIAEGYSVSREKKESFPLTVTSAQKNPTAFYLCASSSNWGGASYEQYFGPGTRLTVT.

The chain recombines TRBV9 with TRBJ1-5, with 8 bases fitting TRBD1. Germline-derived CDR1 and CDR2 are SGDLS and YYNGEE. The junction had 3 bases not matched to a gene; V was cut back by 0 bases and J by 7 bases. The CDR3 extends over 14 amino acids. The DNA for the CDR3 is TGTGCCAGCAGCGTAGAAACAGGGGGGCAGCCCCAGCATTTT. It codes for CASSVETGGQPQHF. Supplemented by reference TRBV9 and TRBJ1-5, the full variable domain reads DSGVTQTPKHLITATGQRVTLRCSPRSGDLSVYWYQQSLDQGLQFLIQYYNGEERAKGNILERFSAQQFPDLHSELNLSSLELGDSALYFCASSVETGGQPQHFGDGTRLSIL.

The rearrangement uses TRBV7-9 and TRBJ2-5; possible D gene TRBD1, 6 bases. V gave up 1 base and J gave up 9 bases, with 15 bases separating them. This CDR3 spans 14 amino acids. CDR1 is SEHNR and CDR2 is FQNEAQ in the germline V gene (reference sequence). CDR3 nucleotides: TGTGCCAGCAGCTTAGTAGGGGGTCCGGGTTCCCAGTACTTC. Translating gives CASSLVGGPGSQYF.

The chain couples TRBV2 to TRBJ2-3, with 8 bases that match TRBD1. Germline-derived CDR1 and CDR2 are SNHLY and FYNNEI. The V gene end was trimmed by 10 bases and the J gene end by 5 bases; junction bases not matched to a gene: 11. This CDR3 is 14 amino acids long. The CDR3 DNA sequence: TGTGCCAACCAGGGGGCGACCTCGGGAGATACGCAGTATTTT. Its translation: CANQGATSGDTQYF.